This TCR beta chain comes out of a study of metastatic and nonmetastatic thyroid tumors. The study, taken as a whole, reports: Reports indicated that malignant thyroid tumors showed significantly higher TCR beta diversity than benign nodules did, in blood and tumor.

By proportion, this clone is medium-sized. What it recognizes is unknown. TCRdb used MiXCR to call clones anew from the PCR reads. The repertoire includes 45,000 to 65,000 clones, over 15% of them detected once, and 2.5% to 3% sits in the top ten. Every patient was untreated before thyroid surgery. The V end lost 2 bases, the J end lost 6 bases, and 20 bases lay between the germline ends. The CDR3 totals 16 residues. CDR1 MNHEY and CDR2 SVGEGT come from the germline V gene. The chain couples TRBV6-2 or TRBV6-3 to TRBJ2-7; D is possibly TRBD1 (5 bases). Sample: blood. The sequence derives from a female donor with papillary thyroid cancer or a benign thyroid nodule (not recorded which). Some clones in this sample may be carry-over from other donors' samples. The CDR3 bases are TGTGCCAGCAGTTACCCCGACCGGATCGTAGGGGCCGAGCAGTACTTC. This gives the protein CASSYPDRIVGAEQYF.